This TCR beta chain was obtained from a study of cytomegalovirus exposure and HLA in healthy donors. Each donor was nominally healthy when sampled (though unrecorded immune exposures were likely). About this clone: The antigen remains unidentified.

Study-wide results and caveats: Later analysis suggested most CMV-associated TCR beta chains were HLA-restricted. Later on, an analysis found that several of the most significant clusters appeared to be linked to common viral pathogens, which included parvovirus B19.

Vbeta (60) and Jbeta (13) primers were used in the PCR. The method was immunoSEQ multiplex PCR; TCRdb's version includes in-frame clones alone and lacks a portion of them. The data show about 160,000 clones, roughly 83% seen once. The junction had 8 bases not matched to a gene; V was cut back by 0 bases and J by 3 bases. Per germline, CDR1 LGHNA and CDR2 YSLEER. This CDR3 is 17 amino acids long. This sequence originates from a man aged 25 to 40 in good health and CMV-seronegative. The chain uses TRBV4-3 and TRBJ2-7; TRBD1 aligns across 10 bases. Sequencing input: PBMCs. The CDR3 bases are TGCGCCAGCAGCCAAGAATTGGGGACAGGGGATCTCTACGAGCAGTACTTC. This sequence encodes CASSQELGTGDLYEQYF.